This T cell receptor beta chain was found in a study of control samples from healthy donors and cancer patients. Produced via immunoSEQ multiplex PCR; TCRdb's table is partial and in-frame only. The data contain around 81,000 clones, 85% to 95% of them singletons. Germline CDR1 and CDR2: MNHEY and SVGAGI. Trimming pared 2 bases from V and 4 bases from J, leaving 5 bases between. The CDR3 extends over 13 amino acids. The receptor comes from a woman aged 25 to 39 in good health. The chain combines TRBV6-5 with TRBJ2-2; D is uncertain. The specimen sequenced was blood. The CDR3 region has the DNA TGTGCCAGCAGTTACAGAACCACCGGGGAGCTGTTTTTT. The encoded protein is CASSYRTTGELFF.